This T cell receptor beta chain was identified during a study of blood T cell repertoires in COVID-19. The CDR3 has 15 amino acids. Trimming took off 0 bases at V and 1 base at J, with 10 bases between the two ends. The germline CDR1 and CDR2 sequences are MNHEY and SVGAGI. Using immunoSEQ multiplex PCR, the repertoire was profiled, and TCRdb retains in-frame clones only, with some absent. The sample records over 200,000 clones, 83% being singletons. The specimen sequenced was peripheral blood. The chain employs TRBV6-5 and TRBJ2-7; D is uncertain. The receptor was isolated from an elderly man with acute or convalescent COVID-19. In DNA form, the CDR3 reads TGTGCCAGCAGTTACTCGTGGTCAGAATCCTACGAGCAGTACTTC. Protein: CASSYSWSESYEQYF.